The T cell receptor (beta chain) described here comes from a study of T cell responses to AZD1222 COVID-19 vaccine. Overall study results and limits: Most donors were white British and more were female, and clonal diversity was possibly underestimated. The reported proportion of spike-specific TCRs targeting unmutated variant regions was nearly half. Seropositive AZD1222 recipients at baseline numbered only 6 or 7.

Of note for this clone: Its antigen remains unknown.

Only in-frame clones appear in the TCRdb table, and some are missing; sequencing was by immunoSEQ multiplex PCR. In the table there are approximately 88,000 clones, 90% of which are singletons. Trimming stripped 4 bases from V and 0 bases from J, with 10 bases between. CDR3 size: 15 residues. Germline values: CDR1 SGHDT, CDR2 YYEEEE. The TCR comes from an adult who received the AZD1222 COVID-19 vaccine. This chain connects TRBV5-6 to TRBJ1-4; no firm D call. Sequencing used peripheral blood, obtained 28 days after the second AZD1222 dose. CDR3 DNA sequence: TGTGCCAGCAGCCTTCTTGGTTCAACTAATGAAAAACTGTTTTTT. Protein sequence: CASSLLGSTNEKLFF.